This section outlines one T cell receptor beta chain sequence together with its context. Its target is not known. The data were obtained in a study of T cell responses to AZD1222 COVID-19 vaccine. Study-level results: Mostly white British, mostly female donors; authors suggested clonal diversity may be underestimated. Nearly half of unique spike-specific TCRs reportedly avoided B.1.351 and B.1.1.7 mutated regions.

TCRdb keeps only in-frame clones here, not all; method: immunoSEQ multiplex PCR. The sample shows roughly 120,000 clones, 86% of them seen only once. Trimming took off 4 bases at V and 2 bases at J, with 12 bases between the two ends. This CDR3 has 14 amino acids. Germline loops: CDR1 SNHLY, CDR2 FYNNEI. The material was peripheral blood, obtained on day 0 of AZD1222 vaccination. The chain recombines TRBV2 with TRBJ2-7; a possible D gene is TRBD1 (6 bases). This TCR was recovered from an adult in good health. The CDR3 sequence is CASSAGTPTYEQYF. The CDR3 DNA follows: TGTGCCAGCAGTGCCGGGACACCGACCTACGAGCAGTACTTC.